Shown below are 2 T cell receptor beta chains from a single sample sequenced in a study of cytomegalovirus exposure and HLA in healthy donors (dated by TCRdb to between 2016 and 2019). Receptor libraries were prepared by the immunoSEQ multiplex PCR assay. TCRdb re-hosts the immuneACCESS table, in-frame sequences only. Its copies lack some clones; in the studies checked, an unresolved V gene accounts for under half of them, and the cause for the rest is not known. This sample is represented by 100,000 to 130,000 clones; approximately 85% of them were singletons. The ten largest clones capture 3% to 3.5% of the sample. Source material: PBMCs. All receptors come from a woman aged 18-35 years in good health and CMV-seronegative.

As for this clone: The same CDR3 arises from other DNA sequences in this sample as well. This chain links TRBV7-8 with TRBJ2-3; no firm D call. Germline values: CDR1 SGHVS, CDR2 FQNEAQ. Trimming took 5 bases from V and 6 from J, leaving 9 bases between them. The CDR3 totals 12 residues. The CDR3 region has the DNA TGTGCCAGCAGCCTAGGGCCCGATACGCAGTATTTT. It codes for CASSLGPDTQYF.

The chain uses TRBV7-9 and TRBJ1-3; D is unresolved. Trimming removed 2 bases at V and 0 bases at J, with 14 bases between. Per the germline V gene, CDR1 is SEHNR and CDR2 is FQNEAQ (reference sequence). The CDR3 is made up of 17 amino acids. The CDR3 spells CASSLFFTAGSGNTIYF. CDR3 nucleotides: TGTGCCAGCAGCTTATTTTTTACGGCAGGCTCTGGAAACACCATATATTTT.